This TCR beta chain emerged from a study of PD-1 blockade in classical Hodgkin lymphoma. General study points: Reports described newly diagnosed patients as having lower baseline TCR diversity than healthy donors. TCR diversity rose significantly by C4D1 in CD4+ but not CD8+ cells.

Clones were read by immunoSEQ multiplex PCR, and TCRdb kept only the in-frame ones, dropping some. The profile shows over 90,000 clones, nearly 90% of them singletons. Notes on this clone: Its antigen is currently unknown.

Germline V lookup: CDR1 LNHNV, CDR2 YYDKDF (reference sequence). V dropped 1 base and J dropped 0 bases, with 13 bases sitting between them. The CDR3 is 17 residues long. Autologous stem cell transplantation was followed by relapse in every patient, and brentuximab vedotin exposure varied. This sequence originates from a human donor with classical Hodgkin lymphoma. The specimen was peripheral blood mononuclear cells (PBMCs), collected before the second cycle of nivolumab. This rearrangement joins TRBV15 to TRBJ1-3, with D maybe TRBD1 (5 bases). The CDR3: CATSRGGSVISGNTIYF. The CDR3, as DNA: TGTGCCACCAGCAGAGGGGGGTCGGTGATCTCTGGAAACACCATATATTTT.